The 2 T cell receptor beta chains below come from one sample, sequenced in a study of lymphopenia after photon versus proton radiotherapy. TCRdb keeps only in-frame clones here, not all; method: immunoSEQ multiplex PCR. The data show roughly 150,000 clones, with less than 90% seen just once and around 4.5% held by the top ten. This specimen was peripheral blood, taken from a patient treated with photon-based radiotherapy. The receptors come from a man aged 50 or older with gastric cancer.

This chain connects TRBV13 to TRBJ2-3; D remains unclear. Germline V CDR1 and CDR2: PRHDT, FYEKMQ (reference sequence). V lost 2 bases, J lost 1 base, and 10 bases lay in between. CDR3 length: 15 amino acids. The DNA for the CDR3 is TGTGCCAGCAGCTTACGGTCCTGGGGCACAGATACGCAGTATTTT. Translating it yields CASSLRSWGTDTQYF.

CDR3 nucleotide sequence: TGTGCCAGCACGGACAGGGGGGACACTGAAGCTTTCTTT. Translating it yields CASTDRGDTEAFF. The V gene is TRBV2, the J gene TRBJ1-1, with TRBD1 identical over 10 bases. V shed 7 bases, J shed 3 bases, and the junction held 2 bases outside the gene matches. This CDR3 spans 13 amino acids. Germline V gene data show CDR1 as SNHLY and CDR2 as FYNNEI.